The T cell receptor beta chain under discussion was sequenced for a study of control samples from healthy donors and cancer patients. V lost 7 bases to trimming and J lost 9 bases, with 18 bases between them. Germline lookup yields CDR1 MNHNS and CDR2 SASEGT. The CDR3 loop spans 13 amino acids. Method: immunoSEQ multiplex PCR; TCRdb's copy keeps in-frame clones and lacks some. The sample lists 260,000 or so clones; approximately 80% were seen once. This TCR was sampled from a woman in her fifties or sixties with lung cancer. This chain joins TRBV6-1 and TRBJ1-2; D is undetermined. Input material: PBMCs. This chain's CDR3 is CASTSSRGTSYTF. The CDR3 nucleotides are TGTGCCAGCACCTCAAGTCGGGGTACTAGCTACACCTTC.